Given below is one T cell receptor beta chain in context. What it binds is unknown. This entry is derived from a study of Ad26.COV2.S vaccination and SARS-CoV-2 variants. Study-level points and caveats: Similar non-spike TCR breadth was observed in recipients of vaccine and of placebo. Higher spike-specific TCR breadth was found in vaccine recipients than in placebo recipients.

Profiling relied on immunoSEQ multiplex PCR, and the TCRdb table lists in-frame clones only, not all of them. The sample carries around 450,000 clones, roughly 87% recorded once. In germline, CDR1 is SGHRS, CDR2 YFSETQ. J lost 5 bases, V lost 0 bases, and 4 bases had no gene match. CDR3 length: 15 amino acids. Treatment reported: some 20 received Ad26.COV2.S at low or high dose, single or two shots; about 5 received placebo; per-sample allocation not given. Repertoires come from day 63 after the first vaccine or placebo injection. In Boston, an adult donor aged 18-55 years took part. Wuhan-strain spike was delivered by a replication-incompetent Ad26 vector.

The specimen comprised peripheral blood, sampled in a trial of Ad26.COV2.S vaccine versus placebo. The V and J genes are TRBV5-1 and TRBJ2-5; TRBD1 matches 10 bases. This receptor was identified in a person between 18 and 59 years old who received the Ad26.COV2.S COVID-19 vaccine or a placebo. The CDR3 loop is CASSLEGQGWETQYF. The CDR3 nucleotides are TGCGCCAGCAGCTTGGAGGGACAGGGGTGGGAGACCCAGTACTTC. The whole variable domain, remainder taken from reference TRBV5-1 and TRBJ2-5, is KAGVTQTPRYLIKTRGQQVTLSCSPISGHRSVSWYQQTPGQGLQFLFEYFSETQRNKGNFPGRFSGRQFSNSRSEMNVSTLELGDSALYLCASSLEGQGWETQYFGPGTRLLVL.